This T cell receptor beta chain emerged from a study of T cell clonality in common variable immunodeficiency. Assay used: immunoSEQ multiplex PCR; TCRdb lists only in-frame clones, some missing. In total the sample includes approximately 57,000 clones, none of them seen once. This CDR3 is built from 14 residues. J was trimmed by 4 bases and V by 9 bases; bases with no gene match: 10. Germline lookup yields CDR1 MNHEY and CDR2 SVGEGT. This clone was observed many times. The read ends 3 residues early relative to the CDR3; the germline J gene fills the gap. The clonotype was recovered from a person between 18 and 70 years old in good health. V gene TRBV6-2 or TRBV6-3 combines with J gene TRBJ2-3; 7 bases fit TRBD1. Source material: peripheral blood mononuclear cells. The CDR3 bases that were read are TGTGCCAGAGAGTTGACAGGGCCCGCAGATACG. It encodes CARELTGPADT. The complete CDR3 sequence is CARELTGPADTQYF.